The 14 T cell receptor beta chains given below trace back to one sample, sequenced in a study of post-analysis software for immune sequencing data. The library was made from cDNA and included unique molecular identifiers. TCRdb fed the PCR reads into MiXCR, producing one record per CDR3 protein. This sample yields 800,000 to 950,000 distinct CDR3 sequences, of which about 57% are seen a single time; 4% to 5.5% belongs to the top ten. The antigens of these receptors remain unknown. Study-wide results and caveats: Five or six TRBV segments appeared more often in patients than in controls, and TRBV5-6, TRBV5-1 and TRBV20-1 were among these.

The specimen was blood. The receptors derive from a girl aged 5-17 years with multiple sclerosis.

This clonotype showed up many times. This chain connects TRBV7-2 to TRBJ2-7, with D possibly matching TRBD2 (6 bases). The V gene lost 5 bases and the J gene lost 0 bases, with 14 bases spanning the gap. CDR1 is SGHTA, CDR2 FQGNSA, per germline. The CDR3 length is 15 residues. CDR3 nucleotides: TGTGCCAGCAGCCTCAGCGGAGGGAGCTCCTACGAGCAGTACTTC. It encodes CASSLSGGSSYEQYF.

The rearrangement links TRBV3-1 to TRBJ2-1; 9 bases are shared with TRBD1. CDR3 length: 16 residues. V was pared by 1 base and J by 9 bases, with 10 bases of the junction left unmatched. The V gene's germline CDR1 is LGHDT and CDR2 YNNKEL (reference sequence). The CDR3 sequence: CASSQGVQGAQGEQFF. CDR3 DNA: TGTGCCAGCAGCCAAGGGGTACAGGGGGCCCAAGGTGAGCAGTTCTTC.

This clonotype showed up just once. This sequence joins TRBV3-1 and TRBJ2-5, with D hard to call. The ends were cut back, 1 base at V and 2 bases at J, with 8 bases in the middle. The CDR3 is 14 residues long. Looked up from germline, CDR1 is LGHDT and CDR2 is YNNKEL (reference sequence). In DNA, the CDR3 is TGTGCCAGCAGCCAAGGGAACACTCAAGAGACCCAGTACTTC. Its protein product is CASSQGNTQETQYF.

The chain links TRBV7-3 to TRBJ2-1; no firm D call. Germline V CDR1 and CDR2: SGHTA, FQGTGA. Trimming took 5 bases from V and 0 from J, leaving 8 bases between them. The CDR3 length is 14 residues. The CDR3 DNA reads TGTGCCAGCAGCCCCTCCCCCTCCTACAATGAGCAGTTCTTC. It yields the protein CASSPSPSYNEQFF.

The V and J genes are TRBV4-2 and TRBJ2-1; 8 bases agree with TRBD2. With 1 base clipped from V and 2 bases from J, the junction kept 10 bases outside the gene matches. Germline CDR1 reads LGHNA; CDR2 reads YNFKEQ. The CDR3 is 18 amino acids. The CDR3 loop reads CASSQGLGGAAAYNEQFF. Written as DNA, the CDR3 is TGTGCCAGCAGCCAAGGCCTCGGGGGGGCGGCGGCCTACAATGAGCAGTTCTTC.

This clonotype came up many times. The V call is TRBV29-1, the J call TRBJ2-4, with no clear D. The germline V gene encodes CDR1 SQVTM and CDR2 ANQGSEA. The CDR3 is 11 amino acids. Between the trimmed V and J ends, which lost 4 bases and 10 bases, there was a span of 11 bases. The CDR3, as DNA: TGCAGCGTTGCGCGAGAATCTATTCAGTACTTC. Translation: CSVARESIQYF.

This sequence joins TRBV9 and TRBJ2-1, with D possibly being TRBD1 or TRBD2 (5 bases each). Germline CDR1 SGDLS, CDR2 YYNGEE. The CDR3 consists of 14 residues. The ends were cut back, 0 bases at V and 3 bases at J, with 7 bases in the middle. As DNA, the CDR3 is TGTGCCAGCAGCGTAGGAGGGGACTACAATGAGCAGTTCTTC. Its protein product is CASSVGGDYNEQFF.

This chain uses TRBV25-1 with TRBJ1-5; D uncertain. The length of the CDR3 is 14 residues. The V gene's germline CDR1 is MGHDK and CDR2 SYGVNS. Trimming pared 3 bases from V and 4 bases from J, leaving 10 bases between. The CDR3 here is CASSDYTSNQPQHF. For the CDR3, the DNA is TGTGCCAGCAGTGATTACACCTCTAATCAGCCCCAGCATTTT.

The sample holds a few counts of this clonotype. CDR3 sequence (DNA): TGTGCCAGCAGCCCAAGAGGACCCCAAGAGACCCAGTACTTC. Encoded protein: CASSPRGPQETQYF. The V gene is TRBV7-9, the J gene TRBJ2-5; D remains unclear. Per germline, CDR1 SEHNR and CDR2 FQNEAQ (reference sequence). The CDR3 extends over 14 amino acids. V was clipped by 5 bases and J by 1 base, with 11 bases between them.

The chain links TRBV29-1 to TRBJ2-7; D might be TRBD2 (6 bases). The CDR3 length is 12 residues. Germline loops: CDR1 SQVTM, CDR2 ANQGSEA. V lost 8 bases to trimming and J lost 7 bases, with 18 bases between them. CDR3 nucleotide sequence: TGCAGCTCCGCGGGACGGACGGGTGAGCAGTACTTC. This sequence encodes CSSAGRTGEQYF.

The genes are TRBV6-6 and TRBJ1-1, with 7 positions matching TRBD1. With V trimmed by 6 bases and J by 0 bases, 13 bases remained unmatched. The CDR3 sequence is 17 residues long. The germline CDR1 and CDR2 sequences are MNHNY and SVGAGI (reference sequence). CDR3 sequence (DNA): TGTGCCAGCAGCCCCGGGACAGCGTCCCTCATGAACACTGAAGCTTTCTTT. It translates to CASSPGTASLMNTEAFF.

This chain connects TRBV6-6 to TRBJ1-1, with D tentatively TRBD1 (6 bases). The germline V gene has CDR1 MNHNY and CDR2 SVGAGI (reference sequence). This CDR3 comprises 15 residues. Trimming took off 5 bases at V and 5 bases at J, with 18 bases between the two ends. The CDR3 DNA sequence: TGTGCCAGCAGTAACCCAGGGACACTGGGGACTGAAGCTTTCTTT. This translates into CASSNPGTLGTEAFF.

The V gene is TRBV20-1, the J gene TRBJ2-5, with TRBD1 as a possible D gene (5 bases). Trimming shortened V by 3 bases and J by 2 bases, and 10 bases separated the two germline ends. CDR3 length: 13 amino acids. Germline CDR1 reads DFQATT; CDR2 reads SNEGSKA (reference sequence). CDR3 sequence reads: CSARSQVQETQYF. CDR3 nucleotides: TGCAGTGCTAGGTCACAGGTGCAAGAGACCCAGTACTTC.

V is TRBV5-1 and J is TRBJ2-4; D is undetermined. The J call may be mistaken, given a closer DNA end match to TRBJ2-7. This CDR3 is 15 amino acids long. Germline V gives CDR1 SGHRS, CDR2 YFSETQ. Here the CDR3 reads CASSTGSPPLYEQYF. The CDR3 DNA reads as TGCGCCAGCAGCACGGGCTCACCCCCATTATACGAGCAGTACTTC.